These 20 T cell receptor beta chains came from one sample sequenced in a study of T cell repertoires in cytomegalovirus infection. TCRdb independently ran MiXCR on the reads; one entry per CDR3 protein. Counted here are under 850,000 distinct CDR3 sequences, about a third occurring once; the ten biggest clones make up about 2.8%. The specimen sequenced was PBMCs. The receptors stem from a human donor in good health (CMV status not recorded). Some clones in this sample may be carry-over from other donors' samples.

The chain's CDR3 is CASSIEGHNTEAFF. DNA for the CDR3: TGTGCCAGTAGTATAGAGGGACACAACACTGAAGCTTTCTTT. V gene TRBV19 combines with J gene TRBJ1-1, with a weak D call TRBD1 (6 bases). Germline-derived CDR1 and CDR2 are LNHDA and SQIVND (reference sequence). The CDR3 consists of 14 residues. V was trimmed by 0 bases and J by 2 bases, leaving 7 bases between them.

The sample holds many counts of this clonotype. This chain joins TRBV28 and TRBJ2-1; D is unresolved. V lost 6 bases and J 6 bases, leaving 9 bases between the germline ends. The CDR3 has 12 amino acids. CDR1 is MDHEN and CDR2 is SYDVKM in the germline V gene. The CDR3 DNA follows: TGTGCCAGCAGCCCCGGACGCAATGAGCAGTTCTTC. This translates into CASSPGRNEQFF. The full variable domain, its missing parts supplied by reference TRBV28 and TRBJ2-1, is DVKVTQSSRYLVKRTGEKVFLECVQDMDHENMFWYRQDPGLGLRLIYFSYDVKMKEKGDIPEGYSVSREKKERFSLILESASTNQTSMYLCASSPGRNEQFFGPGTRLTVL.

In regard to this clonotype: This may be a read error: a much more frequent sequence differs by one nucleotide. The rearrangement uses TRBV11-2 and TRBJ2-1; perhaps TRBD2 as D (5 bases). CDR1 SGHAT and CDR2 FQNNGV come from the germline V gene. There are 15 residues in the CDR3. V was trimmed by 5 bases and J by 9 bases, leaving 20 bases between them. This CDR3 is CASSHLSGTAIEQFF. As DNA, the CDR3 is TGTGCCAGCAGCCATCTCTCGGGAACGGCGATTGAGCAGTTCTTC.

The rearrangement links TRBV11-2 to TRBJ2-1, with 12 nucleotides matching TRBD2. The CDR3 runs to 19 residues. Germline-derived CDR1 and CDR2 are SGHAT and FQNNGV. Trimming cost V 5 bases and J 1 base; bases outside gene matches: 12. CDR3 DNA sequence: TGTGCCAGCAGCCGTTGGCGGCTAGCGGGAGGGATATCCTACAATGAGCAGTTCTTC. Translated, it gives CASSRWRLAGGISYNEQFF.

V gene TRBV12-3 or TRBV12-4 combines with J gene TRBJ1-6, with D possibly being TRBD1 (5 bases). Trimming pared 8 bases from V and 7 bases from J, leaving 18 bases between. This CDR3 contains 15 residues. The CDR3 loop is CASWAGSSWNSPLHF. CDR3 DNA sequence: TGTGCCAGCTGGGCAGGGAGCTCTTGGAATTCACCCCTCCACTTT.

This chain joins TRBV29-1 and TRBJ1-4; TRBD1 might be the D (5 bases). V shed 6 bases and J shed 3 bases, with 11 bases lying between them. CDR1 and CDR2 from the germline V gene are SQVTM and ANQGSEA. This CDR3 spans 13 amino acids. This CDR3 is CSVRGTANEKLFF. The CDR3 coding sequence is TGCAGCGTCCGAGGGACGGCTAATGAAAAACTGTTTTTT.

The rearrangement links TRBV2 to TRBJ2-4; no clear D gene. V gave up 8 bases and J gave up 11 bases, with 16 bases separating them. Germline values: CDR1 SNHLY, CDR2 FYNNEI. The CDR3 consists of 12 residues. CDR3 bases: TGTGCCAGCGGAAGTGGCACCGCATTTCAGTACTTC. It is translated as CASGSGTAFQYF.

This clonotype was seen more than once but under ten times. The chain has TRBV5-1 and TRBJ2-1; TRBD2 agrees at 8 bases. The V and J ends lost 3 bases and 9 bases, in that order; junction bases with no gene match: 8. Germline values: CDR1 SGHRS, CDR2 YFSETQ. This CDR3 has 14 amino acids. The CDR3 spells CASSSSGTSSEQFF. CDR3 DNA sequence: TGCGCCAGCAGCTCCTCCGGGACTAGTAGTGAGCAGTTCTTC.

This chain connects TRBV6-1 to TRBJ1-5, with no clear D. This CDR3 is 12 amino acids long. Trimming shortened V by 1 base and J by 9 bases, and 7 bases separated the two germline ends. CDR1 is MNHNS and CDR2 is SASEGT in the germline V gene. CDR3 coding DNA: TGTGCCAGCAGTGAAGGAGGGAGGCCCCAGCATTTT. Protein product: CASSEGGRPQHF.

Points on this clonotype: A much larger clone differs from this one at a single base, so this may be a read error. CDR3 residues: CASSGGASTDAQYF. The CDR3 DNA reads TGTGCCAGCAGCGGGGGTGCAAGCACAGATGCGCAGTATTTT. This chain connects TRBV7-9 to TRBJ2-3; D might be TRBD1 or TRBD2, each matching 5 bases. The germline gives CDR1 SEHNR, CDR2 FQNEAQ (reference sequence). The CDR3 length is 14 residues.

This chain links TRBV28 with TRBJ2-3; no firm D call. Between the trimmed V and J ends, which lost 4 bases and 0 bases, there was a span of 11 bases. The CDR3 runs 15 residues. Germline assignment: CDR1 MDHEN and CDR2 SYDVKM. As DNA, the CDR3 is TGTGCCAGCAGTTACGAGCGACCTAGCACAGATACGCAGTATTTT. This codes for CASSYERPSTDTQYF.

This clonotype has at least ten counts. The chain combines TRBV12-3 or TRBV12-4 with TRBJ1-1, with D possibly TRBD1 on 5 matching bases. This CDR3 contains 14 residues. The germline V and J ends were trimmed by 3 bases and 3 bases, with 11 bases remaining between them. CDR3 coding DNA: TGTGCCAGCAGTTTTGGGGGTAGGGACACTGAAGCTTTCTTT. It encodes CASSFGGRDTEAFF.

This clonotype was detected only a few times. This chain uses TRBV20-1 with TRBJ2-1; 11 nucleotides line up with TRBD2. CDR1 is DFQATT and CDR2 is SNEGSKA in the germline V gene (reference sequence). J was trimmed by 6 bases and V by 1 base; bases with no gene match: 5. CDR3 length equals 15 residues. CDR3 region: CSARGTLAGANEQFF. DNA of the CDR3: TGCAGTGCTAGAGGCACACTAGCGGGAGCCAATGAGCAGTTCTTC.

This chain connects TRBV6-1 to TRBJ2-3; TRBD2 agrees at 8 bases. The germline gives CDR1 MNHNS, CDR2 SASEGT. V lost 5 bases and J lost 5; bases outside the gene matches: 9. CDR3 size: 15 residues. CDR3 protein: CASSYSGTRVDTQYF. The CDR3 region has the DNA TGTGCCAGCAGTTATTCCGGGACTAGAGTAGATACGCAGTATTTT.

This clonotype is a singleton in its sample. The rearrangement links TRBV5-4 to TRBJ1-2; D is perhaps TRBD1 (5 bases). The CDR3 has 15 residues. Germline V gives CDR1 SGHNT, CDR2 YYREEE (reference sequence). Trimming cost V 0 bases and J 6 bases, with 15 bases left between them. Here the CDR3 reads CASSLDRRQGDGYTF. The CDR3 nucleotides read TGTGCCAGCAGCTTGGATCGGCGCCAGGGAGATGGCTACACCTTC.

The chain joins TRBV28 to TRBJ2-7, with a weak D call TRBD1 (5 bases). Germline assignment: CDR1 MDHEN and CDR2 SYDVKM. There are 15 residues in the CDR3. The V and J ends lost 1 base and 2 bases respectively, with 12 bases between them. The CDR3 DNA reads TGTGCCAGCAGTTTATATTCCAGGGTCGCCTACGAGCAGTACTTC. It yields the protein CASSLYSRVAYEQYF. The variable domain in full, completed from reference TRBV28 and TRBJ2-7, reads DVKVTQSSRYLVKRTGEKVFLECVQDMDHENMFWYRQDPGLGLRLIYFSYDVKMKEKGDIPEGYSVSREKKERFSLILESASTNQTSMYLCASSLYSRVAYEQYFGPGTRLTVT.

This clonotype was picked up a small number of times. The rearrangement links TRBV29-1 to TRBJ2-7, with 12 bases matching TRBD2. Germline loops: CDR1 SQVTM, CDR2 ANQGSEA. The CDR3 extends over 15 amino acids. Losses at the gene ends were 0 bases for V and 7 bases for J; bases not matched to a gene: 7. Written as DNA, the CDR3 is TGCAGCGTTGAAGATAAACTAGCGGGAGGTAGGGAGCAGTACTTC. It yields the protein CSVEDKLAGGREQYF.

The chain combines TRBV19 with TRBJ2-2; D may be TRBD2 (5 bases). The CDR3 consists of 12 residues. V lost 5 bases, J lost 8 bases, and 9 bases lay in between. Germline assignment: CDR1 LNHDA and CDR2 SQIVND (reference sequence). The CDR3 coding sequence is TGTGCCAGTAGTGTGAGGGCAGGGGAGCTGTTTTTT. This translates into CASSVRAGELFF.

The chain joins TRBV28 to TRBJ2-1; TRBD2 might be the D (5 bases). This CDR3 region has 14 residues. CDR1 MDHEN and CDR2 SYDVKM come from the germline V gene. V was shortened by 3 bases and J by 5 bases, with 11 bases between the two germline ends. The CDR3 loop reads CASSFFTGDNEQFF. DNA of the CDR3: TGTGCCAGCAGTTTCTTTACCGGGGACAATGAGCAGTTCTTC.

This clonotype showed up many times. V and J are TRBV7-2 and TRBJ1-2, with D perhaps matching TRBD1 (6 bases). CDR1 SGHTA and CDR2 FQGNSA come from the germline V gene. Trimming shortened V by 5 bases and J by 5 bases, and 9 bases separated the two germline ends. The CDR3 is 12 residues long. The CDR3 DNA follows: TGTGCCAGCAGCGTACAGGGATATGGCTACACCTTC. It specifies CASSVQGYGYTF.